Below, one T cell receptor (beta chain) is given with its context. The table came from immunoSEQ multiplex PCR; TCRdb's copy has only in-frame clones and leaves some out. The sample includes 470,000 or so clones, roughly nine tenths of them seen just once. These data belong to a study of blood T cell repertoires in COVID-19. Study-wide background: PBMCs, B-cell-depleted T cells, or T cells were the source of the cDNA or gDNA that made up the material.

CDR3 length: 15 residues. Per the germline V gene, CDR1 is MDHEN and CDR2 is SYDVKM. V shed 4 bases, J shed 7 bases, and the junction held 8 bases outside the gene matches. All enrollees were about 18 to 89 years old and from some 24 US areas. J is TRBJ1-2 and V is TRBV28; 11 bases match TRBD1. The source of this sequence is a woman aged 18-30 years with acute COVID-19. Sequenced sample: PBMCs or T cells enriched from blood (not recorded which). The CDR3 bases are TGTGCCAGCAGTTCAGGACAGGGGGCCTATTTTGGCTACACCTTC. Translated, it gives CASSSGQGAYFGYTF.